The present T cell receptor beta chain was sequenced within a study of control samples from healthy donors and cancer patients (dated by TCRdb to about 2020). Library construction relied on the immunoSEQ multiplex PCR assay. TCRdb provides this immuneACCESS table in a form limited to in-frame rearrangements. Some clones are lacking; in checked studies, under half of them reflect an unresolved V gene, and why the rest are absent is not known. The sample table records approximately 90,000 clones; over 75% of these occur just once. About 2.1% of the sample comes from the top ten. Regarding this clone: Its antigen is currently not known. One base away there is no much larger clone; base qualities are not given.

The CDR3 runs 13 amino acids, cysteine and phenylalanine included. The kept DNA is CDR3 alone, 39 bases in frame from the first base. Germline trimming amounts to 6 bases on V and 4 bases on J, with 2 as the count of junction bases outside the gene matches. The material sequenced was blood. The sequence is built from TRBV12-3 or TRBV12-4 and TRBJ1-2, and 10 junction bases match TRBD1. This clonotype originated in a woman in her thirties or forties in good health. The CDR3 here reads CASRGTGVYGYTF. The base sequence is TGTGCCAGCAGGGGGACAGGGGTCTATGGCTACACCTTC.